The 6 T cell receptor beta chains given below trace back to one sample, sequenced in a study of siplizumab effects on memory and regulatory T cells. Only in-frame clones appear in the TCRdb table, and some are missing; sequencing was by immunoSEQ multiplex PCR. The sample contains about 100,000 clones, around nine tenths of which appear only once. Material: non-Treg CD4+ T cells sorted from blood. The receptors derive from a human donor in good health.

The chain is built from TRBV6-5 and TRBJ2-3; tentatively, D is TRBD1 (6 bases). V was pared by 2 bases and J by 4 bases, with 10 bases between. The CDR3 is made up of 14 amino acids. Germline assignment: CDR1 MNHEY and CDR2 SVGAGI. CDR3 protein: CASSYRGWADTQYF. The CDR3 DNA sequence: TGTGCCAGCAGTTACAGGGGGTGGGCAGATACGCAGTATTTT.

This clone was observed a single time. The chain couples TRBV5-4 to TRBJ2-4; TRBD2 aligns across 14 bases. The germline CDR1 and CDR2 sequences are SGHNT and YYREEE (reference sequence). J gave up 6 bases and V 4 bases, and 3 bases lay outside the gene matches. The length of the CDR3 is 15 residues. CDR3 sequence (DNA): TGTGCCAGCAGCGGGACTAGCGGGGGTTTAAACATTCAGTACTTC. This sequence encodes CASSGTSGGLNIQYF.

The rearrangement joins TRBV6-6 to TRBJ1-3, with TRBD1 matching over 7 bases. Per germline, CDR1 MNHNY and CDR2 SVGAGI (reference sequence). The V and J ends lost 2 bases and 2 bases, in that order; junction bases with no gene match: 3. CDR3 length: 15 residues. In nucleotides, the CDR3 is TGTGCCAGCAGTTACACCACAGGGGCTGGAAACACCATATATTTT. Its translation: CASSYTTGAGNTIYF.

J is TRBJ1-1 and V is TRBV4-2; no definite D call. This CDR3 has 14 amino acids. Per germline, CDR1 LGHNA and CDR2 YNFKEQ. With 6 bases removed from V and 3 bases from J, the gap between germline ends came to 14 bases. In nucleotides, the CDR3 is TGTGCCAGCAGTTTGGGATGGCCTGACACTGAAGCTTTCTTT. Encoded protein: CASSLGWPDTEAFF.

The chain carries TRBV29-1 and TRBJ2-5, with D perhaps matching TRBD1 (5 bases). V was pared by 2 bases and J by 7 bases, with 14 bases between. The CDR3 is 13 residues long. Germline CDR1 and CDR2: SQVTM and ANQGSEA. The CDR3 DNA sequence: TGCAGCGTTGAAACGGTTCAGGGTGGGACCCAGTACTTC. Protein sequence: CSVETVQGGTQYF.

The gene calls are TRBV6-5 and TRBJ2-1; weak D call: TRBD2 (6 bases). Germline V CDR1 and CDR2: MNHEY, SVGAGI. There are 13 residues in the CDR3. V lost 4 bases and J lost 4, with 8 bases in between. The CDR3 sequence is CASSSDYYNEQFF. CDR3 DNA: TGTGCCAGCAGTTCGGACTATTACAATGAGCAGTTCTTC.